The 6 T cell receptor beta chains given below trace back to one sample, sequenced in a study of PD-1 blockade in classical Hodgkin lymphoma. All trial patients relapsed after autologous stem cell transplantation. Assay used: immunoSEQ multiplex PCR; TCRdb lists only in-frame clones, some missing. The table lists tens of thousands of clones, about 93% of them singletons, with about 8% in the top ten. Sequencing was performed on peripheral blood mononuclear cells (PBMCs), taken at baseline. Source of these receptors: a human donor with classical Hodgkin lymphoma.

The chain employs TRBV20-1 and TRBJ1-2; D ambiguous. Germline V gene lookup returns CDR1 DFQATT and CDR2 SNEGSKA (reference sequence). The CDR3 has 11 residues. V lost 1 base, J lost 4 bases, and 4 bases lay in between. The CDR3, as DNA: TGCAGTGCTAGAGTTACCTATGGCTACACCTTC. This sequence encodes CSARVTYGYTF.

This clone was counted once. The CDR3 protein is CASRETGAYGYTF. In DNA form, the CDR3 reads TGTGCCAGCAGGGAAACAGGAGCTTATGGCTACACCTTC. The chain is built from TRBV25-1 and TRBJ1-2; a weak D match, TRBD1 (5 bases). Trimming removed 6 bases at V and 5 bases at J, with 13 bases between. CDR3 length: 13 amino acids. CDR1 is MGHDK, CDR2 SYGVNS, per germline.

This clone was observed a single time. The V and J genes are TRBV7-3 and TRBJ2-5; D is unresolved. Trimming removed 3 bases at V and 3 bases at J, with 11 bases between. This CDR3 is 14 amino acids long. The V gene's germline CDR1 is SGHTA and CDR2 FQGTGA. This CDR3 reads CASSFRAHEETQYF. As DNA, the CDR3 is TGTGCCAGCAGCTTTCGGGCTCATGAAGAGACCCAGTACTTC.

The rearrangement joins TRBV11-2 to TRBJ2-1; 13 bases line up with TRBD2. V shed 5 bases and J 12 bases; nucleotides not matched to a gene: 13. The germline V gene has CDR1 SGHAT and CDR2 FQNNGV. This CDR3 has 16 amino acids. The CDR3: CASSASRELAGGGQFF. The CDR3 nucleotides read TGTGCCAGCAGCGCCTCGAGGGAACTAGCGGGAGGGGGGCAGTTCTTC.

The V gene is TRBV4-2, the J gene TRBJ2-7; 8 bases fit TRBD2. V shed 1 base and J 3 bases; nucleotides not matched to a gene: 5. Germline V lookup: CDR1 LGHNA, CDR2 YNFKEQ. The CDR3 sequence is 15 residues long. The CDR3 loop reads CASSQGREGIYEQYF. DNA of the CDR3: TGTGCCAGCAGCCAAGGACGGGAGGGGATCTACGAGCAGTACTTC.

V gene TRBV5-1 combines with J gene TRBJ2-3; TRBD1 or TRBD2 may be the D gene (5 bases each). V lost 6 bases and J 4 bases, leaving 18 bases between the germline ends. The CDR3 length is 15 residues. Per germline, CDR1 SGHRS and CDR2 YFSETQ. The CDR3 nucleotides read TGCGCCAGCAATTTACATGGGACGGCCGCAGATACGCAGTATTTT. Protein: CASNLHGTAADTQYF.